This entry describes one T cell receptor (beta chain). Participant-given clinical history determined each cohort assignment. This specimen comes from a study of blood T cell repertoires in COVID-19. The assay was immunoSEQ multiplex PCR, and TCRdb's table has in-frame clones only and misses some. The table lists about 270,000 clones, around 90% of them singletons. The sequenced sample was PBMCs or T cells enriched from blood (not recorded which). The sequence came from a woman in her twenties or thirties with acute COVID-19.

The CDR3 nucleotides read TGCGCCAGCAGCGCAAGGCTAGCTAATGAAAAACTGTTTTTT. Encoded protein: CASSARLANEKLFF. The chain links TRBV4-1 to TRBJ1-4; D gene unclear. V shed 5 bases and J shed 3 bases, with 10 bases lying between them. This CDR3 spans 14 amino acids. The germline gives CDR1 MGHRA, CDR2 YSYEKL.